These 30 T cell receptor beta chains were all obtained from the same sample, sequenced in a study of CD8 T cells in ankylosing spondylitis. TCRdb ran MiXCR on the 5' RACE reads and lists one entry per CDR3 protein. Here the sample spans under 250,000 distinct CDR3 sequences, approximately 24% being singletons. The sequencing input was blood, either unsorted or a sorted T cell fraction (not recorded which). These TCRs come from a male donor with ankylosing spondylitis or in good health (not recorded which).

This clonotype appeared many times. The rearrangement uses TRBV20-1 and TRBJ2-1; D is possibly TRBD1 (6 bases). Germline V gene data show CDR1 as DFQATT and CDR2 as SNEGSKA (reference sequence). V lost 6 bases and J 7 bases, leaving 10 bases between the germline ends. The CDR3 has 11 residues. The CDR3 region has the DNA TGCAGTGCCTCAGGGGTAAATGAGCAGTTCTTC. Protein sequence: CSASGVNEQFF.

This clonotype showed up many times. V and J are TRBV6-2 or TRBV6-3 and TRBJ1-5; no definite D call. Between the trimmed V and J ends, which lost 6 bases and 2 bases, there was a span of 23 bases. The length of the CDR3 is 18 residues. Germline V CDR1 and CDR2: MNHEY, SVGEGT. The CDR3 region is CASSDFLAPYLGNQPQHF. Written as DNA, the CDR3 is TGTGCCAGCAGCGACTTTTTGGCCCCCTACCTTGGCAATCAGCCCCAGCATTTT.

This clonotype was observed at least ten times. The chain uses TRBV6-1 and TRBJ2-1, with 9 bases lining up with TRBD1. Trimming removed 4 bases from V and 5 bases from J; junction bases left unmatched: 6. Germline-derived CDR1 and CDR2 are MNHNS and SASEGT. The CDR3 is made up of 15 amino acids. This chain's CDR3 is CASSAIDRGNNEQFF. The CDR3 DNA sequence: TGTGCCAGCAGTGCCATTGACAGGGGGAACAATGAGCAGTTCTTC.

At least ten counts were recorded for this clonotype. The V call is TRBV3-1, the J call TRBJ2-2, with a weak D call TRBD1 (5 bases). V shed 2 bases and J shed 5 bases, with 12 bases lying between them. This CDR3 is 15 amino acids long. Germline lookup yields CDR1 LGHDT and CDR2 YNNKEL (reference sequence). CDR3 nucleotides: TGTGCCAGCAGCCAACCAGGGATTGTTACCGGGGAGCTGTTTTTT. Amino acid sequence: CASSQPGIVTGELFF.

This clonotype has only a few counts. This chain links TRBV20-1 with TRBJ2-1; 7 bases map to TRBD2. V trimming: 3 bases; J trimming: 5 bases; junction bases outside the gene matches: 13. The germline V gene has CDR1 DFQATT and CDR2 SNEGSKA (reference sequence). There are 16 residues in the CDR3. This chain's CDR3 is CSASMVGRENHNEQFF. The CDR3, as DNA: TGCAGTGCTAGTATGGTAGGGCGGGAGAACCACAATGAGCAGTTCTTC.

Comment on this clonotype: A read error may produce the germline difference seen at one junction end. The V gene is TRBV6-5, the J gene TRBJ2-3; 7 bases are shared with TRBD2. CDR1 is MNHEY, CDR2 SVGAGI, per germline. This CDR3 has 17 amino acids. CDR3 nucleotides: TGTGCCAGCAGTTACTCGACCAGCGGGAACAGCAAAGATACGCAGTATTTT. Translation gives CASSYSTSGNSKDTQYF.

This clonotype was counted at least ten times. This sequence joins TRBV5-1 and TRBJ2-7, with a possible D match to TRBD1 (6 bases). V was shortened by 6 bases and J by 2 bases, with 12 bases between the two germline ends. The CDR3 totals 13 residues. The germline CDR1 and CDR2 sequences are SGHRS and YFSETQ. The CDR3 DNA follows: TGCGCCAGCAAAGGGACAAGTACCTACGAGCAGTACTTC. This translates into CASKGTSTYEQYF.

This clonotype has just a few counts. This rearrangement joins TRBV11-2 to TRBJ2-5, with 9 bases that match TRBD1. CDR3 length equals 16 residues. The germline V gene has CDR1 SGHAT and CDR2 FQNNGV. V gave up 4 bases and J gave up 3 bases; unmatched junction bases: 9. CDR3: CASSSGWTGAKETQYF. CDR3 bases: TGTGCCAGCAGCTCCGGCTGGACAGGGGCGAAAGAGACCCAGTACTTC.

This clonotype was found many times. The CDR3 nucleotides are TGTGCCAGCACCATTGGGGGACAGGGCGGTCGGCAGCCCCAGCATTTT. This codes for CASTIGGQGGRQPQHF. This chain connects TRBV12-3 or TRBV12-4 to TRBJ1-5; 9 nucleotides agree with TRBD1. The CDR3 has 16 residues. The ends lost 7 bases at V and 7 bases at J; junction bases unmatched: 14.

This clonotype has ten or more counts. The V and J genes are TRBV5-1 and TRBJ2-7; 7 nucleotides agree with TRBD2. Looked up from germline, CDR1 is SGHRS and CDR2 is YFSETQ. This CDR3 is 13 amino acids long. V dropped 4 bases and J dropped 2; count of bases not matched to a gene: 3. CDR3 residues: CASSVGGTYEQYF. The CDR3 DNA reads as TGCGCCAGCAGCGTGGGAGGGACCTACGAGCAGTACTTC.

This clonotype was detected many times. The V call is TRBV12-3 or TRBV12-4, the J call TRBJ2-1; 9 bases map to TRBD1. The CDR3 totals 15 residues. J was trimmed by 4 bases and V by 3 bases; bases with no gene match: 4. CDR3 nucleotide sequence: TGTGCCAGCAGTTTGGGGGACAGGGATTACAATGAGCAGTTCTTC. Translation gives CASSLGDRDYNEQFF.

There are many counts of this clonotype. The chain is built from TRBV5-1 and TRBJ2-4; TRBD2 might be the D (5 bases). The germline gives CDR1 SGHRS, CDR2 YFSETQ. This CDR3 spans 14 amino acids. V lost 4 bases and J 0 bases, leaving 8 bases between the germline ends. The CDR3 region has the DNA TGCGCCAGCAGCGAGGGAGTAGCCAAAAACATTCAGTACTTC. Amino acids: CASSEGVAKNIQYF.

The table lists this clonotype with many counts. The chain links TRBV2 to TRBJ2-1, with 10 bases that match TRBD2. The germline gives CDR1 SNHLY, CDR2 FYNNEI. Germline trimming cut 6 bases from V and 5 bases from J; bases unmatched to any gene: 10. This CDR3 comprises 16 residues. The CDR3 coding sequence is TGTGCCAGCAGGGCGGAGGGAGCGGGAGGGGACAATGAGCAGTTCTTC. Its translation: CASRAEGAGGDNEQFF.

The CDR3 here is CSARPTGTFYGYTF. DNA for the CDR3: TGCAGTGCTAGACCCACAGGGACTTTTTATGGCTACACCTTC. This chain connects TRBV20-1 to TRBJ1-2, with D perhaps TRBD1 (6 bases). CDR1 and CDR2 from the germline V gene are DFQATT and SNEGSKA (reference sequence). This CDR3 is 14 amino acids long. Trimming took 2 bases from V and 5 from J, leaving 15 bases between them.

This clonotype has at least ten counts. The V and J genes are TRBV6-5 and TRBJ2-5; 12 bases agree with TRBD2. The J segment lost 4 bases and the V segment lost 4 bases, leaving 7 bases of the junction unmatched. CDR3 size: 16 residues. The germline CDR1 and CDR2 sequences are MNHEY and SVGAGI. The CDR3 DNA follows: TGTGCCAGCAGTTCCTCGCTAGCGGGAGGGGGAGAGACCCAGTACTTC. This codes for CASSSSLAGGGETQYF.

This clonotype was detected only a few times. The V gene is TRBV19, the J gene TRBJ2-5; the D is unclear. The CDR3 sequence is 13 residues long. The germline V and J ends were trimmed by 4 bases and 2 bases, with 8 bases remaining between them. The V gene's germline CDR1 is LNHDA and CDR2 SQIVND (reference sequence). CDR3 DNA: TGTGCCAGTAGTACCTCACGACAAGAGACCCAGTACTTC. Translation gives CASSTSRQETQYF.

The chain combines TRBV7-6 with TRBJ2-7; 8 positions agree with TRBD1. The V gene end was trimmed by 5 bases and the J gene end by 0 bases; junction bases not matched to a gene: 6. The germline gives CDR1 SGHVS, CDR2 FNYEAQ. The CDR3 has 15 residues. In DNA form, the CDR3 reads TGTGCCAGCAGCCGCGGGACAGGAGCCTCCTACGAGCAGTACTTC. Encoded protein: CASSRGTGASYEQYF.

CDR3 nucleotides: TGTGCCAGCAGCCAGGGGACCGGGACTAGCGGAGACAATGAGCAGTTCTTC. Protein: CASSQGTGTSGDNEQFF. This chain connects TRBV4-2 to TRBJ2-1; TRBD2 matches at 11 bases. The trim removed 3 bases at V and 5 bases at J, leaving 9 bases unmatched. The CDR3 runs 17 residues. Germline V CDR1 and CDR2: LGHNA, YNFKEQ.

The V gene is TRBV12-3 or TRBV12-4, the J gene TRBJ1-5; no clear D. V was trimmed by 8 bases and J by 7 bases, leaving 12 bases between them. The CDR3 is made up of 12 amino acids. The chain's CDR3 is CASPMVGQPQHF. CDR3 sequence (DNA): TGTGCCAGCCCCATGGTTGGGCAGCCCCAGCATTTT.

The chain uses TRBV5-1 and TRBJ2-1; tentative D call: TRBD2 (6 bases). V lost 4 bases to trimming and J lost 5 bases, with 16 bases between them. Germline values: CDR1 SGHRS, CDR2 YFSETQ. The CDR3 covers 15 residues. The CDR3 protein is CASSPGAYSNNEQFF. The CDR3 DNA follows: TGCGCCAGCAGCCCGGGAGCTTACTCGAACAATGAGCAGTTCTTC. Full variable domain (rest looked up from reference TRBV5-1 and TRBJ2-1): KAGVTQTPRYLIKTRGQQVTLSCSPISGHRSVSWYQQTPGQGLQFLFEYFSETQRNKGNFPGRFSGRQFSNSRSEMNVSTLELGDSALYLCASSPGAYSNNEQFFGPGTRLTVL.

The chain employs TRBV19 and TRBJ2-5; D is undetermined. This CDR3 has 13 amino acids. Germline CDR1 reads LNHDA; CDR2 reads SQIVND (reference sequence). Between the trimmed V and J ends, which lost 3 bases and 2 bases, there was a span of 7 bases. CDR3 DNA sequence: TGTGCCAGTAGTATCAACAGTCAAGAGACCCAGTACTTC. Amino acid sequence: CASSINSQETQYF.

This clonotype has ten or more counts. The chain is built from TRBV5-1 and TRBJ2-7; D not certain. Per germline, CDR1 SGHRS and CDR2 YFSETQ. CDR3 length: 13 residues. Trimming took 1 base from V and 3 from J, leaving 8 bases between them. This CDR3 is CASSLSSLYEQYF. CDR3 coding DNA: TGCGCCAGCAGCTTGAGCAGCCTCTACGAGCAGTACTTC.

This clonotype came up once. The CDR3 DNA reads TGCAGTGCTCCCCCTCCCAGACAGGGAGGCAATCAGCCCCAGCATTTT. Translating it yields CSAPPPRQGGNQPQHF. V usage is TRBV20-1 and J usage is TRBJ1-5; 7 bases align to TRBD1. With V trimmed by 5 bases and J by 2 bases, 12 bases remained unmatched. This CDR3 spans 16 amino acids. From germline, CDR1 is DFQATT and CDR2 SNEGSKA (reference sequence).

The table lists this clonotype with many counts. This chain links TRBV20-1 with TRBJ2-3; no clear D. Germline-derived CDR1 and CDR2 are DFQATT and SNEGSKA (reference sequence). The CDR3 sequence is 13 residues long. V was shortened by 5 bases and J by 0 bases, with 9 bases between the two germline ends. The CDR3 DNA sequence: TGCAGTGCTTGGTTTGCTAGCACAGATACGCAGTATTTT. Translated: CSAWFASTDTQYF.

For this clonotype: Since a much larger clone is just one base distant, this may be a read error. This sequence joins TRBV15 and TRBJ1-2; D possibly corresponds to TRBD1 (5 bases). CDR3 length: 14 amino acids. From germline, CDR1 is LNHNV and CDR2 YYDKDF (reference sequence). CDR3 coding DNA: TGTGCCACCAGCAGAGATAGGGGAAACTATGGCTCCACCTTC. Encoded protein: CATSRDRGNYGSTF.

The J gene is TRBJ2-2, the V gene TRBV7-6; 10 nucleotides agree with TRBD2. J gave up 9 bases and V 7 bases, and 8 bases lay outside the gene matches. Germline values: CDR1 SGHVS, CDR2 FNYEAQ. There are 14 residues in the CDR3. CDR3 bases: TGTGCCAGCAAAGAGCGGGAGGGCCCCTGGGAGCTGTTTTTT. It translates to CASKEREGPWELFF.

The rearrangement joins TRBV6-2 or TRBV6-3 to TRBJ2-1; 9 bases match TRBD2. With 0 bases clipped from V and 0 bases from J, the junction kept 3 bases outside the gene matches. The CDR3 spans 17 residues. CDR1 and CDR2 from the germline V gene are MNHEY and SVGEGT. The CDR3 DNA sequence: TGTGCCAGCAGTTACTCGACTAGCGGAGGCTCCTACAATGAGCAGTTCTTC. As protein: CASSYSTSGGSYNEQFF.

The chain uses TRBV6-2 or TRBV6-3 and TRBJ2-7; TRBD2 is a possible D gene (6 bases). Germline CDR1 reads MNHEY; CDR2 reads SVGEGT. The CDR3 runs to 13 residues. Trimming stripped 2 bases from V and 2 bases from J, with 7 bases between. The DNA of the CDR3 is TGTGCCAGCAGTTACGCGGGGACCTACGAGCAGTACTTC. Its translation: CASSYAGTYEQYF.

Many counts were recorded for this clonotype. The chain uses TRBV12-3 or TRBV12-4 and TRBJ2-7; 9 nucleotides align to TRBD1. This CDR3 has 15 residues. V shed 3 bases and J 6 bases; nucleotides not matched to a gene: 9. CDR3 loop: CASSLLGTGMSEQYF. CDR3 in DNA: TGTGCCAGCAGTTTGTTGGGGACAGGGATGTCCGAGCAGTACTTC.

This clonotype was detected ten times or more. DNA for the CDR3: TGTGCCAGCAGTTCCACTACATGGACCCAGTACTTC. Translating it yields CASSSTTWTQYF. The chain has TRBV6-5 and TRBJ2-5; no reliable D call. Germline CDR1 is MNHEY and CDR2 is SVGAGI. CDR3 length: 12 amino acids. The ends were cut back, 4 bases at V and 7 bases at J, with 10 bases in the middle.